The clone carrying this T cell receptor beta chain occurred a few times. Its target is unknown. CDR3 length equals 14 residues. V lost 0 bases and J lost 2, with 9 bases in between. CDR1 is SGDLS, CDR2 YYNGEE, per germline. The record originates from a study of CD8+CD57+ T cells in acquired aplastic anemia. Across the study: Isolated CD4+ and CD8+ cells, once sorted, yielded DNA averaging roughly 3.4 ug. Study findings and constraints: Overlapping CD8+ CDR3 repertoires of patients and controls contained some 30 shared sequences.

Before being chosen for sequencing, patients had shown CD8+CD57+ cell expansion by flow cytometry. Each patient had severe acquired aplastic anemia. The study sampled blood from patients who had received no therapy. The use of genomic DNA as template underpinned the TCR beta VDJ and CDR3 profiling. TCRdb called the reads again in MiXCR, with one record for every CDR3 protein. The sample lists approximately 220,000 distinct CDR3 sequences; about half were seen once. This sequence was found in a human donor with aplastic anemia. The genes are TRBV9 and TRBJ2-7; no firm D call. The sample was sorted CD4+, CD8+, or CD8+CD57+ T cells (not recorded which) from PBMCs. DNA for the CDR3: TGTGCCAGCAGCGTAGCTCCTGAGGCCTACGAGCAGTACTTC. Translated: CASSVAPEAYEQYF.